Presented here are 15 T cell receptor beta chains from one specimen sequenced in a study of T-cell memory formation after mild COVID-19. TCRdb analysed the 5' RACE reads with MiXCR anew, one entry per CDR3 protein. Among about 430,000 distinct CDR3 sequences listed, less than 25% were seen once. Sequencing used PBMCs or a T cell subset sorted from them (not recorded which). All receptors come from an adult woman who had mild COVID-19 (a few samples of this study predate the infection). Cell type and time point are not known.

The sample holds a few counts of this clonotype. The J gene is TRBJ2-5, the V gene TRBV24-1, with 10 nucleotides matching TRBD1. The CDR3 length is 14 residues. Trimming took 4 bases from V and 4 from J; bases not matched to a gene: 2. The germline V gene has CDR1 KGHDR and CDR2 SFDVKD. The CDR3 region has the DNA TGTGCCACCAGTGACCGGGACAGGGGAGAGACCCAGTACTTC. Amino acid sequence: CATSDRDRGETQYF.

There are a few counts of this clonotype. V gene TRBV15 combines with J gene TRBJ2-2; possibly TRBD2 for D (6 bases). Deletions cut 0 bases from V and 8 bases from J, with 10 bases between. Germline CDR1 is LNHNV and CDR2 is YYDKDF (reference sequence). This CDR3 contains 14 residues. DNA for the CDR3: TGTGCCACCAGCAGAGAGGGGGGATCTGGGGAGCTGTTTTTT. This translates into CATSREGGSGELFF.

This chain connects TRBV20-1 to TRBJ2-6, with TRBD2 matching over 8 bases. Germline V CDR1 and CDR2: DFQATT, SNEGSKA (reference sequence). The CDR3 runs 15 residues. Trimming removed 6 bases from V and 0 bases from J; junction bases left unmatched: 4. The CDR3: CSATGRGSGANVLTF. DNA for the CDR3: TGCAGTGCGACCGGGAGGGGCTCTGGGGCCAACGTCCTGACTTTC.

The V call is TRBV30, the J call TRBJ1-1; no clear D. Trimming took 1 base from V and 5 from J, leaving 11 bases between them. The CDR3 extends over 13 amino acids. Germline V CDR1 and CDR2: GTSNPN, SVGIG (reference sequence). The CDR3 DNA sequence: TGTGCCTGGAGTGGGCCCCGGGGAACTGAAGCTTTCTTT. It codes for CAWSGPRGTEAFF.

There are a few counts of this clonotype. The CDR3 is CASKRGQGMYGYTF. As DNA, the CDR3 is TGTGCCAGCAAACGGGGACAGGGGATGTATGGCTACACCTTC. The gene calls are TRBV7-9 and TRBJ1-2; TRBD1 matches 10 bases. This CDR3 is 14 amino acids long. From germline, CDR1 is SEHNR and CDR2 FQNEAQ (reference sequence). Trimming removed 7 bases from V and 5 bases from J; junction bases left unmatched: 7.

This clonotype was observed many times. This rearrangement joins TRBV28 to TRBJ2-7; TRBD1 aligns across 7 bases. V shed 4 bases and J 3 bases; nucleotides not matched to a gene: 9. There are 15 residues in the CDR3. Per germline, CDR1 MDHEN and CDR2 SYDVKM. As DNA, the CDR3 is TGTGCCAGCAGTTCAACGGGACAGATCGGCTACGAGCAGTACTTC. Translation gives CASSSTGQIGYEQYF.

The chain uses TRBV5-1 and TRBJ2-7; D might be TRBD1 or TRBD2, each matching 5 bases. This CDR3 is built from 18 residues. Deletions cut 1 base from V and 2 bases from J, with 22 bases between. Germline V gene lookup returns CDR1 SGHRS and CDR2 YFSETQ. CDR3 residues: CASSLNMFGTQITYEQYF. The CDR3 nucleotides are TGCGCCAGCAGCTTGAACATGTTTGGGACCCAAATCACCTACGAGCAGTACTTC.

V is TRBV7-2 and J is TRBJ2-5, with 13 positions matching TRBD2. The V gene's germline CDR1 is SGHTA and CDR2 FQGNSA. This CDR3 spans 16 amino acids. With V trimmed by 5 bases and J by 4 bases, 7 bases remained unmatched. The CDR3, as DNA: TGTGCCAGCAGCCAAGGACTAGCGGGAGAGGGAGAGACCCAGTACTTC. Translation gives CASSQGLAGEGETQYF.

The rearrangement links TRBV4-1 to TRBJ1-5; D unclear. Germline V gene data show CDR1 as MGHRA and CDR2 as YSYEKL. This CDR3 has 14 amino acids. V was trimmed by 4 bases and J by 0 bases, leaving 7 bases between them. Here the CDR3 reads CASSPVYSNQPQHF. The CDR3 DNA reads as TGCGCCAGCAGCCCGGTCTATAGCAATCAGCCCCAGCATTTT.

This rearrangement joins TRBV5-1 to TRBJ1-2; D call uncertain. V dropped 0 bases and J dropped 2 bases, with 8 bases sitting between them. CDR3 size: 14 residues. From germline, CDR1 is SGHRS and CDR2 YFSETQ. The CDR3 loop reads CASSLVEGNYGYTF. The CDR3 DNA reads TGCGCCAGCAGCTTGGTTGAGGGAAACTATGGCTACACCTTC.

This clonotype has more than one count but fewer than ten. V and J are TRBV24-1 and TRBJ2-5, with D possibly being TRBD1 (5 bases). CDR1 KGHDR and CDR2 SFDVKD come from the germline V gene. The V end lost 1 base, the J end lost 11 bases, and 10 bases lay between the germline ends. The CDR3 length is 12 residues. This CDR3 is CATSDLGVTQYF. Written as DNA, the CDR3 is TGTGCCACCAGTGATTTAGGGGTAACGCAGTACTTC.

The chain uses TRBV7-6 and TRBJ2-7, with D unresolved. Looked up from germline, CDR1 is SGHVS and CDR2 is FNYEAQ. The CDR3 contains 14 residues. Between the trimmed V and J ends, which lost 2 bases and 5 bases, there was a span of 13 bases. The CDR3 nucleotides are TGTGCCAGCAGCTTACGGAGCGTCATGGACGAGCAGTACTTC. Amino acid sequence: CASSLRSVMDEQYF. Full variable domain (remainder filled in from reference TRBV7-6 and TRBJ2-7): GAGVSQSPRYKVTKRGQDVALRCDPISGHVSLYWYRQALGQGPEFLTYFNYEAQQDKSGLPNDRFSAERPEGSISTLTIQRTEQRDSAMYRCASSLRSVMDEQYFGPGTRLTVT.

The V gene is TRBV27, the J gene TRBJ1-5; 7 bases are shared with TRBD1. With 3 bases clipped from V and 1 base from J, the junction kept 9 bases outside the gene matches. The CDR3 runs 17 residues. Germline V gene data show CDR1 as MNHEY and CDR2 as SMNVEV (reference sequence). The CDR3 sequence: CASSFLQGLGSNQPQHF. The CDR3 DNA reads as TGTGCCAGCAGTTTCTTACAGGGGTTAGGGAGCAATCAGCCCCAGCATTTT.

V gene TRBV9 combines with J gene TRBJ2-1; D is perhaps TRBD2 (5 bases). CDR3 length equals 12 residues. Trimming pared 3 bases from V and 7 bases from J, leaving 8 bases between. Per the germline V gene, CDR1 is SGDLS and CDR2 is YYNGEE. The CDR3: CASSDTRNEQFF. In DNA, the CDR3 is TGTGCCAGCAGCGACACTAGGAATGAGCAGTTCTTC.

This clonotype showed up just a few times. The chain employs TRBV19 and TRBJ1-1, with TRBD1 matching over 10 bases. Germline V gene data show CDR1 as LNHDA and CDR2 as SQIVND (reference sequence). Trimming took 8 bases from V and 4 from J; bases not matched to a gene: 1. The CDR3 has 12 amino acids. CDR3 bases: TGTGCCAGTTGGGACAGGGGCACTGAAGCTTTCTTT. Protein sequence: CASWDRGTEAFF. Drawing the rest from reference TRBV19 and TRBJ1-1, the complete variable domain is DGGITQSPKYLFRKEGQNVTLSCEQNLNHDAMYWYRQDPGQGLRLIYYSQIVNDFQKGDIAEGYSVSREKKESFPLTVTSAQKNPTAFYLCASWDRGTEAFFGQGTRLTVV.